This TCR beta chain was found in a study of identifying expanded T cells in peripheral blood (dated by TCRdb to about 2019). At the level of the whole study: Technical replicates were generated by sequencing separate aliquots of the same genomic DNA pool, and four replicates were compared pairwise.

CDR1 is given as SGHTA and CDR2 as FQGNSA, both from the germline V gene. Relative to germline, V is missing 2 bases and J is missing 2 bases, with 5 bases of the junction outside any gene match. Reading from cysteine to phenylalanine, the CDR3 counts 15 amino acids. Here the CDR3 DNA is all that survives: 45 bases in frame from base 1. No immune events, such as infections, were documented for the healthy donors during the collection period. Healthy-donor blood repertoires served as a training cohort to calibrate time-dependent variance in a beta-binomial model of T-cell clone differential abundance. The training cohort included around ten healthy donors, of whom 3 were female and 7 were male. Donor ages ranged from about 29 to 70 years, with an average of roughly 47 years. Obtained from a commercial supplier, whole blood was collected from each healthy donor at three time points set around two weeks apart. Genomic DNA was extracted from unsorted whole blood for immunosequencing.

As for this clone: No cognate antigen has been identified for it. Base qualities are not recorded, but no much larger clone differs from it by a single base.

The immunoSEQ Assay, which relies on bias-controlled multiplex PCR amplification of genomic DNA, was used to profile TCRbeta CDR3 regions. The paper's data handling went like this. The absolute abundance of each unique TCRbeta CDR3 region was quantified after sequences were collapsed and filtered. Differential abundance was tested with two models: a binomial (Fisher-equivalent) model and a beta-binomial model that adds time-dependent variance fitted from healthy donors. Clones with fewer than 5 combined templates were excluded, and clones with Benjamini-Hochberg FDR below 0.01 were called differentially abundant. The form v = (b*log(k)+a)^2 was used to model beta-binomial variance as a function of total template count across the two samples. TCRdb stores this immuneACCESS table with in-frame sequences only. Part of the clones is absent; in the studies checked, under half of the shortfall reflects unresolved V genes, and no reason is known for the rest. V and J calls and clone size are as listed in that table; D and trimming were resolved from the DNA. This sample gives approximately 63,000 clones in total; approximately 89% of them show up just once. The ten largest clones add up to roughly 4.8% of the sample.

The investigation overall reported the following: Variance in clone template counts between approximately two-week samples significantly increased with total template count across all healthy donors. The binomial model flagged about 1.1 differentially abundant clones between technical replicates but 15 to 17 over roughly two weeks and 18 to 20 over four weeks. Across all healthy-donor time intervals, the beta-binomial model significantly cut both the number of clones called differentially abundant and the false-positive rate. The authors expected biological variance in healthy repertoires might increase further over much longer intervals such as months to years.

The clonotype originates from a person aged 18 to 70 in good health. The chain was built from TRBV7-2 and TRBJ2-5; TRBD1 aligns with 7 central bases. Sequencing was done on a sample of blood. The DNA sequence is given as TGTGCCAGCAGCTTACGAGGGACAGTACAAGAGACCCAGTACTTC. It encodes CASSLRGTVQETQYF.